The T cell receptor beta chain under discussion was sequenced for a study of radiotherapy plus CTLA-4 blockade in lung cancer. Study-wide background: Objective response was observed in about 19% of patients, and disease control in roughly 31%.

This CDR3 has 15 residues. The germline gives CDR1 LNHDA, CDR2 SQIVND (reference sequence). V lost 0 bases and J 2 bases, leaving 9 bases between the germline ends. Some clones are missing from TCRdb's copy, which holds only in-frame ones; the method was immunoSEQ multiplex PCR. The profile shows 85,000 to 95,000 clones, around 80% of them singletons. People whose metastatic non-small-cell lung cancer was chemo-refractory got focal radiation along with CTLA-4 blockade by ipilimumab. The sequence derives from a human donor with non-small cell lung cancer that progressed on radiotherapy plus ipilimumab. The sample was peripheral blood, taken from a patient treated with radiotherapy plus ipilimumab. The chain is built from TRBV19 and TRBJ2-3, with D unresolved. The CDR3, as DNA: TGTGCCAGTAGTATAGAGGGTCATTACACAGATACGCAGTATTTT. This codes for CASSIEGHYTDTQYF.